This T cell receptor beta chain appears in the sequencing data of a study of T-cell memory formation after mild COVID-19. With regard to this clonotype: Its antigen is not known.

TCRdb re-derived calls from the 5' RACE reads in MiXCR, one entry per CDR3 protein. This table has approximately 240,000 distinct CDR3 sequences, about 15% appearing once. CDR3 length: 17 residues. Germline V gives CDR1 SNHLY, CDR2 FYNNEI. Trimming stripped 4 bases from V and 5 bases from J, with 23 bases between. Study-wide points: Later expanders leaned CD4+, whereas clones that contracted between day 15 and 85 were balanced CD4/CD8.

The source material was PBMCs or a T cell subset sorted from them (not recorded which). The rearrangement links TRBV2 to TRBJ1-2; D is possibly TRBD1 (6 bases). This receptor was taken from a man aged 18 to 35 who had mild COVID-19 (a few samples of this study predate the infection). Cell type and time point are not known. The CDR3 DNA is TGTGCCAGCAGTGTTGACGGGACACGACGGAACCTTTATGGCTACACCTTC. Translation gives CASSVDGTRRNLYGYTF.